These T cell receptor beta chains were read from a single sample in a study of blood T cells in healthy people across ages. TCRdb independently ran MiXCR on the 5' RACE reads; one entry per CDR3 protein. The sample yields approximately 1.5 million distinct CDR3 sequences, roughly 43% seen once. Sequenced material: blood. The receptors originated from a woman in her late teens or twenties in good health. Each CDR3 is given with its conserved first and last residue.

TRBJ2-3,TRBV25-1,CASSEAQLASTQYF
TRBJ2-4,TRBV5-5,CACSGGVRNIQYF
TRBJ2-5,TRBV2,CASSDTGDQETQYF
TRBJ2-7,TRBV29-1,CSVLLSNHEQYF
TRBJ1-1,TRBV6-2/TRBV6-3,CASKTGNTEAFF
TRBJ1-2,TRBV20-1,CSALTVTGSGYTF
TRBJ1-2,TRBV20-1,CSATTGGNGYTF
TRBJ2-7,TRBV7-2,CASSPWTGAISSYEQYF
NA,TRBV27,CASSWTGIHEQYF
TRBJ2-7,TRBV6-5,CASSYRTVSYEQYF
TRBJ2-1,TRBV29-1,CSGCIWDNEQFF
TRBJ2-3,TRBV20-1,CSARDPRQGARDTQYF
TRBJ2-7,TRBV29-1,CSVKLSYEQYF
TRBJ1-5,TRBV30,CAWSVRGDYNQPQHF
TRBJ2-3,TRBV6-2/TRBV6-3,CASTQGGGANTQYF
TRBJ1-4,TRBV2,CASSAGQRVNEKLFF
TRBJ2-1,TRBV27,CASSTWGGGEQFF
TRBJ2-1,TRBV20-1,CSARTRGWGNEQFF
TRBJ2-1,TRBV7-3,CASSSTSGEYNEQFF